The clone carrying this T cell receptor (beta chain) appeared a few times. This record belongs to a study of T-cell reconstitution after alpha-beta-depleted transplantation in children. Preparation of the TCRbeta library was carried out with unique molecular identifiers. Each CDR3 protein gets one entry after TCRdb re-called the PCR reads with MiXCR. The top ten clones hold approximately 5% of a sample with around 800,000 distinct CDR3 sequences, around 15% of them seen once. Deletions cut 4 bases from V and 6 bases from J, with 17 bases between. Looked up from germline, CDR1 is SGHRS and CDR2 is YFSETQ. The CDR3 sequence is 15 residues long.

The origin of this receptor is a male patient aged 10 to 17 who had a stem cell transplant for acute lymphoblastic leukemia, so the T cells may come from the graft donor. The V and J genes are TRBV5-1 and TRBJ2-1; possibly TRBD2 for D (5 bases). Sequences were derived from PBMCs, mostly from graft donor cells, sampled 360 days after TCRalphabeta/CD19-depleted stem cell transplant. CDR3 nucleotides: TGCGCCAGCAGCCCTCTAGCTGCATTTGTCAATGAGCAGTTCTTC. Its translation is CASSPLAAFVNEQFF.